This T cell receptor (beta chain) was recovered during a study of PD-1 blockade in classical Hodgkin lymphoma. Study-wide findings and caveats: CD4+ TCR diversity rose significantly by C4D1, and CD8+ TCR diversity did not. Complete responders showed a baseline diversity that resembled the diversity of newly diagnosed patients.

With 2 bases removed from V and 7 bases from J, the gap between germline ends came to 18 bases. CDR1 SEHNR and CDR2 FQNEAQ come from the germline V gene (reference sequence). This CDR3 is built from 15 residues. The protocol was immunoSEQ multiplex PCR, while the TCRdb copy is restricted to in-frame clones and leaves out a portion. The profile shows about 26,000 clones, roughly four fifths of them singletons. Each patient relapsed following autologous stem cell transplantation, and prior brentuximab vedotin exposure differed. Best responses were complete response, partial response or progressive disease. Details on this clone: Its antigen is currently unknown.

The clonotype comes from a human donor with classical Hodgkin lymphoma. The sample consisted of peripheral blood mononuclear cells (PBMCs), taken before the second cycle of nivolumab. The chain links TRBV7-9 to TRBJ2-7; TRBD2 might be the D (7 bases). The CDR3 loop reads CASSLFRGGAGEQYF. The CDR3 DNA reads TGTGCCAGCAGCTTATTTCGAGGGGGGGCCGGTGAGCAGTACTTC.